What follows are 22 T cell receptor beta chains derived from one specimen sequenced in a study of regulatory T cells in long-lasting Graves disease. Indicated time point: persistent/refractory GD, antithyroid drugs over 5 years with positive TRAb. PBMC RNA was the source of the TCR library. Through Arm-PCR of CDR3 regions and iRepertoire HTBI primers, TCR beta libraries were built. MiXCR was run by TCRdb on the multiplex PCR reads, yielding one entry per CDR3 protein. In the table there are about 460,000 distinct CDR3 sequences, approximately 23% of which are singletons. The sequencing used peripheral blood mononuclear cells (PBMCs), collected when the disease was refractory, from a patient treated with antithyroid drugs. The receptors were gathered from a female donor with Graves disease.

This clonotype appeared a few times. The rearrangement uses TRBV27 and TRBJ1-4; 8 bases map to TRBD1. This CDR3 is 16 amino acids long. With 4 bases clipped from V and 4 bases from J, the junction kept 8 bases outside the gene matches. The germline V gene encodes CDR1 MNHEY and CDR2 SMNVEV (reference sequence). The CDR3 is CASSSILRGRNEKLFF. The CDR3 bases are TGTGCCAGCAGTTCGATACTCAGGGGGCGTAATGAAAAACTGTTTTTT.

This clonotype came up many times. The V and J genes are TRBV11-3 and TRBJ2-5, with 8 bases fitting TRBD2. The trim removed 6 bases at V and 4 bases at J, leaving 7 bases unmatched. This CDR3 contains 14 residues. Germline V gene data show CDR1 as SGHNT and CDR2 as YENEEA. The CDR3 sequence: CASSYIAGSETQYF. The CDR3 nucleotides read TGTGCCAGCAGTTATATAGCGGGGTCAGAGACCCAGTACTTC.

This clonotype was seen a handful of times. The CDR3 DNA reads TGTGCCAGCAGTGAAGCTACGGGAACGGAAAAACTGTTTTTT. Amino acids: CASSEATGTEKLFF. The rearrangement uses TRBV6-1 and TRBJ1-4; D is ambiguous. This CDR3 is 14 amino acids long. Germline V gene lookup returns CDR1 MNHNS and CDR2 SASEGT. Trimming took off 0 bases at V and 8 bases at J, with 10 bases between the two ends.

A few counts support this clonotype. The chain is built from TRBV28 and TRBJ2-2, with 9 bases matching TRBD2. CDR1 MDHEN and CDR2 SYDVKM come from the germline V gene. The CDR3 has 19 residues. Germline trimming cut 4 bases from V and 1 base from J; bases unmatched to any gene: 13. In DNA form, the CDR3 reads TGTGCCAGCAGTTCCCCCCAAGCGGGGGGATATCAGAACACCGGGGAGCTGTTTTTT. It is translated as CASSSPQAGGYQNTGELFF.

This clonotype was detected ten times or more. This chain joins TRBV6-1 and TRBJ2-7; 8 bases agree with TRBD1. CDR1 and CDR2 (germline): MNHNS, SASEGT. The V segment lost 7 bases and the J segment 1 base; nucleotides outside the gene matches: 12. CDR3 length: 16 residues. The CDR3 sequence: CASIDSGTGGSYEQYF. The CDR3 DNA sequence: TGTGCCAGCATCGACTCCGGGACAGGCGGGTCCTACGAGCAGTACTTC.

This clonotype was found a few times. The CDR3 sequence: CASGLRGEPQHF. As DNA, the CDR3 is TGTGCTAGTGGTTTGAGGGGAGAGCCCCAGCATTTT. This sequence joins TRBV12-5 and TRBJ1-5, with a tentative D call TRBD1 (5 bases). Germline V gene data show CDR1 as LGHNT and CDR2 as FRNRAP. The ends were cut back, 2 bases at V and 8 bases at J, with 7 bases in the middle. The CDR3 is 12 residues long.

V is TRBV10-3 and J is TRBJ2-7; 11 positions agree with TRBD1. Germline V gene sequence: CDR1 ENHRY, CDR2 SYGVKD. The CDR3 length is 15 residues. Germline trimming cut 6 bases from V and 0 bases from J; bases unmatched to any gene: 4. CDR3 sequence (DNA): TGTGCCATCAGCCCCGGGACAGGGGGCTCCTACGAGCAGTACTTC. Translated, it gives CAISPGTGGSYEQYF.

This clonotype was counted ten times or more. The chain combines TRBV7-2 with TRBJ1-3, with no clear D. The germline V gene encodes CDR1 SGHTA and CDR2 FQGNSA. Trimming shortened V by 2 bases and J by 0 bases, and 11 bases separated the two germline ends. The CDR3 consists of 16 residues. The CDR3 bases are TGTGCCAGCAGCTTAAACCGCAACCCCTCTGGAAACACCATATATTTT. Protein product: CASSLNRNPSGNTIYF.

This clonotype was counted many times. This sequence joins TRBV28 and TRBJ1-2, with TRBD1 matching over 9 bases. Losses at the gene ends were 6 bases for V and 0 bases for J; bases not matched to a gene: 8. Germline V lookup: CDR1 MDHEN, CDR2 SYDVKM. This CDR3 spans 16 amino acids. CDR3 DNA sequence: TGTGCCAGCAGGCGACAGGGGGGCATAGCTAACTATGGCTACACCTTC. This sequence encodes CASRRQGGIANYGYTF.

This clonotype was detected ten times or more. The chain joins TRBV5-1 to TRBJ2-2; D is uncertain. The germline V and J ends were trimmed by 7 bases and 1 base, with 11 bases remaining between them. In germline, CDR1 is SGHRS, CDR2 YFSETQ. The CDR3 is made up of 14 amino acids. CDR3 nucleotides: TGCGCCAGCGGGTCGGACGGGAACACCGGGGAGCTGTTTTTT. It codes for CASGSDGNTGELFF.

This clonotype was seen repeatedly, ten times or more. The chain combines TRBV7-8 with TRBJ2-5, with D perhaps being TRBD1 or TRBD2 (5 bases each). V shed 6 bases and J shed 5 bases, with 19 bases lying between them. Germline V gene lookup returns CDR1 SGHVS and CDR2 FQNEAQ. The CDR3 is 15 amino acids. CDR3 sequence: CASSPGLGELETQYF. The CDR3 nucleotides are TGTGCCAGCAGTCCCGGATTAGGGGAGTTGGAGACCCAGTACTTC.

The V and J genes are TRBV5-1 and TRBJ1-1; 9 bases match TRBD1. This CDR3 region has 15 residues. J was trimmed by 3 bases and V by 4 bases; bases with no gene match: 7. CDR1 is SGHRS, CDR2 YFSETQ, per germline. For the CDR3, the DNA is TGCGCCAGCAGCGGGACAGGGCGGAGGGACACTGAAGCTTTCTTT. It encodes CASSGTGRRDTEAFF.

V gene TRBV20-1 combines with J gene TRBJ2-4; 13 bases fit TRBD2. V trimming: 0 bases; J trimming: 0 bases; junction bases outside the gene matches: 11. The germline gives CDR1 DFQATT, CDR2 SNEGSKA (reference sequence). The CDR3 has 20 amino acids. DNA of the CDR3: TGCAGTGCTAGAGATCGCACTAGCGGGGGGGCCCCTAGAGCCAAAAACATTCAGTACTTC. This codes for CSARDRTSGGAPRAKNIQYF.

This clonotype was picked up a small number of times. This chain connects TRBV19 to TRBJ2-2; 10 bases agree with TRBD1. Germline CDR1 and CDR2: LNHDA and SQIVND (reference sequence). The length of the CDR3 is 15 residues. The ends lost 3 bases at V and 8 bases at J; junction bases unmatched: 6. The CDR3: CASSIGTGEGGELFF. CDR3 DNA: TGTGCCAGTAGTATCGGGACAGGGGAGGGTGGGGAGCTGTTTTTT.

On this clonotype: At one boundary the junction diverges from the germline segment, which might be a read error. The rearrangement links TRBV20-1 to TRBJ2-7; 15 bases match TRBD2. The CDR3 consists of 12 residues. CDR1 and CDR2 from the germline V gene are DFQATT and SNEGSKA (reference sequence). The CDR3: CSAAGTSGRPSF. CDR3 coding DNA: TGCAGTGCAGCCGGGACTAGCGGGAGGCCCTCCTTC.

This clonotype was seen many times. This chain connects TRBV19 to TRBJ1-5, with D possibly matching TRBD1 (5 bases). The V end was cut by 6 bases, the J end by 0 bases, with 12 bases between. The CDR3 spans 15 residues. CDR1 is LNHDA, CDR2 SQIVND, per germline (reference sequence). CDR3 protein: CASRLDGTSNQPQHF. The DNA of the CDR3 is TGTGCCAGTAGACTGGACGGGACTAGCAATCAGCCCCAGCATTTT.

The chain carries TRBV20-1 and TRBJ2-1; 13 nucleotides align to TRBD2. Germline V gene lookup returns CDR1 DFQATT and CDR2 SNEGSKA (reference sequence). CDR3 length: 14 amino acids. V lost 6 bases to trimming and J lost 3 bases; unmatched junction nucleotides: 2. The CDR3, as DNA: TGCAGTGCAAGGACTAGCGGGGGCTACAATGAGCAGTTCTTC. Protein sequence: CSARTSGGYNEQFF.

The chain joins TRBV20-1 to TRBJ1-6, with D uncertain. The V gene lost 6 bases and the J gene lost 6 bases, with 12 bases spanning the gap. Per the germline V gene, CDR1 is DFQATT and CDR2 is SNEGSKA (reference sequence). The CDR3 is 13 residues long. The CDR3 reads CSAKMGPNSPLHF. Written as DNA, the CDR3 is TGCAGTGCCAAAATGGGCCCTAATTCACCCCTCCACTTT.

This clonotype was recorded at least ten times. The rearrangement links TRBV15 to TRBJ1-2; D is uncertain. V was trimmed by 3 bases and J by 8 bases, leaving 13 bases between them. This CDR3 region has 13 residues. The V gene's germline CDR1 is LNHNV and CDR2 YYDKDF (reference sequence). CDR3 amino acids: CATSRVSAVGYTF. CDR3 DNA sequence: TGTGCCACCAGCAGGGTGTCGGCCGTGGGCTACACCTTC.

In this sample, this clonotype turned up many times. CDR3 amino acids: CASSGAPGNTEAFF. The CDR3 nucleotides read TGTGCCAGCAGTGGGGCCCCGGGGAACACTGAAGCTTTCTTT. V usage is TRBV6-1 and J usage is TRBJ1-1, with D uncertain. Germline CDR1 is MNHNS and CDR2 is SASEGT. The ends were cut back, 4 bases at V and 1 base at J, with 10 bases in the middle. This CDR3 region has 14 residues.

This chain connects TRBV7-2 to TRBJ1-5, with D uncertain. The CDR3 runs 14 residues. Germline CDR1 is SGHTA and CDR2 is FQGNSA. The V and J ends lost 2 bases and 3 bases respectively, with 8 bases between them. In nucleotides, the CDR3 is TGTGCCAGCAGCTTATCAGGACCCAATCAGCCCCAGCATTTT. This translates into CASSLSGPNQPQHF.

This clonotype came up a few times. V usage is TRBV20-1 and J usage is TRBJ2-7, with D possibly matching TRBD2 (5 bases). The V and J ends lost 5 bases and 3 bases respectively, with 14 bases between them. This CDR3 contains 13 residues. CDR1 and CDR2 from the germline V gene are DFQATT and SNEGSKA (reference sequence). CDR3 residues: CSASRGSIYEQYF. The CDR3, as DNA: TGCAGTGCTTCCCGGGGATCCATCTACGAGCAGTACTTC.